Listed below are T cell receptor beta chains from one sample, sequenced in a study of blood T cells in healthy people across ages. TCRdb used MiXCR to reprocess the 5' RACE reads, holding one entry per CDR3 protein. The sample lists about 1.6 million distinct CDR3 sequences; about 35% were seen once. The material sequenced was blood. Source of these receptors: a woman between 25 and 40 years old in good health. Each CDR3 is given with its conserved first and last residue. A D gene is named only where the DNA matches it firmly. Some rows have no size entry. The others give once, few or many, or a class for an expanded clone.

TRBD1 | TRBJ1-5 | many | TRBV6-2/TRBV6-3 | TGTGCCAGCAGTGGGACAGGGGGCAGCAATCAGCCCCAGCATTTT | CASSGTGGSNQPQHF
NA | TRBJ2-7 | NA | TRBV18 | TGTGCCAGCTCAGGCTGGGAAAACTCCTACGAGCAGTACTTC | CASSGWENSYEQYF
TRBD1 | TRBJ2-7 | few | TRBV20-1 | TGCAGTGCTAGAGGGACAGGGGCCTCCTACGAGCAGTACTTC | CSARGTGASYEQYF
TRBD1 | TRBJ2-1 | few | TRBV25-1 | TGTGCCAGCAGTGTAACAGGGGGTGTTGGTGAGCAGTTCTTC | CASSVTGGVGEQFF
NA | TRBJ1-2 | many | TRBV3-1 | TGTGCCAGCAGCCAAGACAGAAACTTCTATGGCTACACCTTC | CASSQDRNFYGYTF
TRBD1 | TRBJ2-1 | NA | TRBV27 | TGTGCCAGCAGTACGACAGGGATTTACAATGAGCAGTTCTTC | CASSTTGIYNEQFF
NA | TRBJ1-2 | few | TRBV5-1 | TGCGCCAGCAGCTCCCGGGGTCCTCAAGAGGGCTATGGCTACACCTTC | CASSSRGPQEGYGYTF
NA | TRBJ2-3 | NA | TRBV28 | TGTGCCAGCAGTTCAGCCTGGGGCGGGCCCACAGATACGCAGTATTTT | CASSSAWGGPTDTQYF
NA | TRBJ2-7 | NA | TRBV7-6 | TGTGCCAGCAGCTTAGTCCGGGACGGAACCTACGAGCAGTACTTC | CASSLVRDGTYEQYF
TRBD1 | TRBJ1-2 | few | TRBV9 | TGTGCCAGCAGCGTGGGAGCGACAGGGTCCCACTGCTATGGCTACACCTTC | CASSVGATGSHCYGYTF
NA | TRBJ1-1 | NA | TRBV10-3 | TGTGCCATCAGGTTAGGGGGGAATACTGAAGCTTTCTTT | CAIRLGGNTEAFF
NA | TRBJ1-4 | NA | TRBV9 | TGTGCCAGCAGCGGGCCTTCGGGAGGAAATGAAAAACTGTTTTTT | CASSGPSGGNEKLFF
NA | TRBJ2-7 | few | TRBV6-6 | TGTGCCAGCGGGGGGACAGCACTCTACGAGCAGTACTTC | CASGGTALYEQYF
NA | TRBJ2-5 | NA | TRBV12-3/TRBV12-4 | TGTGCCAGCAGACTTTTCGCAGAGACCCAGTACTTC | CASRLFAETQYF
NA | TRBJ2-3 | few | TRBV28 | TGTGCCAGCTCTATCCCCAGGGTTTTGCCAGATACGCAGTATTTT | CASSIPRVLPDTQYF
TRBD1 | TRBJ1-5 | few | TRBV29-1 | TGCAGCGTTGGGGACAGGGATGATCAGCCCCAGCATTTT | CSVGDRDDQPQHF
NA | TRBJ2-3 | NA | TRBV20-1 | TGCAGTGCTAGGCGACCAGATGCGCAGTATTTT | CSARRPDAQYF